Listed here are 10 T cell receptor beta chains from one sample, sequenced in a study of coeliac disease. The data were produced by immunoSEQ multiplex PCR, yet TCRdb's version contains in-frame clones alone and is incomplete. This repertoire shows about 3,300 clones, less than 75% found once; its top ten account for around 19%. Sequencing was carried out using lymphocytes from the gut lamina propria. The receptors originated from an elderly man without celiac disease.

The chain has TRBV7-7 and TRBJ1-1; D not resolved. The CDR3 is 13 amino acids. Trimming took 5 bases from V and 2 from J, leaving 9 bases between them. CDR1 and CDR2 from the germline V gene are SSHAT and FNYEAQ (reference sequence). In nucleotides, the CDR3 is TGTGCCAGCAGCCCAGTCGTAAACACTGAAGCTTTCTTT. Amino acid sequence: CASSPVVNTEAFF.

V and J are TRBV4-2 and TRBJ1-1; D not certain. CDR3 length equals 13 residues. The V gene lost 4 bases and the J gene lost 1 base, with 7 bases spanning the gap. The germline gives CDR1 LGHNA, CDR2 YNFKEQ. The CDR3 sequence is CASSPTENTEAFF. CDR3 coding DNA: TGTGCCAGCAGCCCAACAGAGAACACTGAAGCTTTCTTT.

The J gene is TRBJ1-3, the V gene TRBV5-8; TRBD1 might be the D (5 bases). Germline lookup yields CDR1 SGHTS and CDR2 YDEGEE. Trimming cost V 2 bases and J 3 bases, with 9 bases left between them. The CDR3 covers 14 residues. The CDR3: CASSLSGNGNTIYF. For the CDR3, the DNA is TGTGCCAGCAGCTTATCAGGGAATGGAAACACCATATATTTT. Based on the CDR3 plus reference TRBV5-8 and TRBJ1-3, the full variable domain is EAGVTQSPTHLIKTRGQQATLRCSPISGHTSVYWYQQALGLGLQFLLWYDEGEERNRGNFPPRFSGRQFPNYSSELNVNALELEDSALYLCASSLSGNGNTIYFGEGSWLTVV.

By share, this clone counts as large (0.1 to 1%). The CDR3 DNA reads TGTGCCAGTAGTCTCATATACAAGGACAGGGGGGAAAACATTCAGTACTTC. It yields the protein CASSLIYKDRGENIQYF. The chain combines TRBV19 with TRBJ2-4, with 10 bases that match TRBD1. V lost 5 bases, J lost 5 bases, and 12 bases stayed unmatched. Germline V gives CDR1 LNHDA, CDR2 SQIVND (reference sequence). The CDR3 totals 17 residues.

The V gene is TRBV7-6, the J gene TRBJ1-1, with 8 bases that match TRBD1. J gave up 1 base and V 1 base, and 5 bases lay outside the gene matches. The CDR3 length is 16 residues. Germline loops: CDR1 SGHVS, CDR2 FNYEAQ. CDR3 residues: CASSLGSGTGNTEAFF. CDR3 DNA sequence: TGTGCCAGCAGCTTAGGGAGCGGGACAGGGAACACTGAAGCTTTCTTT.

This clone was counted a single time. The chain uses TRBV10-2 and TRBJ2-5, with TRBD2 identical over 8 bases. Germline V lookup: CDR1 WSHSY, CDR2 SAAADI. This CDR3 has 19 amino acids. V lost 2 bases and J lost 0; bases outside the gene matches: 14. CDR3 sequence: CASSERGTSELPYQETQYF. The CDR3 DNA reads TGCGCCAGCAGTGAGAGAGGGACTAGTGAGCTCCCGTACCAAGAGACCCAGTACTTC.

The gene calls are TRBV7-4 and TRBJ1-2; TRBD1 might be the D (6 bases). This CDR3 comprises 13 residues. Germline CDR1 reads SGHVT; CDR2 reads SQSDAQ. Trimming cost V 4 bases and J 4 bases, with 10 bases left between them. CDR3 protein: CASSSQGSYGYTF. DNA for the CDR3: TGTGCCAGCAGCTCACAGGGTAGCTATGGCTACACCTTC. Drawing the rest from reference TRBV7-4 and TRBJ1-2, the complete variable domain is GAGVSQSPRYKVAKRGRDVALRCDSISGHVTLYWYRQTLGQGSEVLTYSQSDAQRDKSGRPSGRFSAERPERSVSTLKIQRTEQGDSAVYLCASSSQGSYGYTFGSGTRLTVV.

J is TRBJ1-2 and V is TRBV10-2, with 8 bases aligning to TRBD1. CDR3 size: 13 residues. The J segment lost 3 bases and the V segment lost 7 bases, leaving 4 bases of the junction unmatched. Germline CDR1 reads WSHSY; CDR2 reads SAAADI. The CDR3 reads CASTPGQDYGYTF. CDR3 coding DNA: TGCGCCAGCACTCCGGGACAGGACTATGGCTACACCTTC.

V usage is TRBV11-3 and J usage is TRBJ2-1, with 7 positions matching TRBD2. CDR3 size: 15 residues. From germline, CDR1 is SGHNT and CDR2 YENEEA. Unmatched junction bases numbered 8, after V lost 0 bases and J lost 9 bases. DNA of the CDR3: TGTGCCAGCAGCTTAGATTTGGCGGGAGTCGGTGAGCAGTTCTTC. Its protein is CASSLDLAGVGEQFF. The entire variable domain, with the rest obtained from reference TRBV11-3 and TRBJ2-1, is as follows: EAGVVQSPRYKIIEKKQPVAFWCNPISGHNTLYWYLQNLGQGPELLIRYENEEAVDDSQLPKDRFSAERLKGVDSTLKIQPAELGDSAVYLCASSLDLAGVGEQFFGPGTRLTVL.

The CDR3 reads CASSPGSPGTQYF. The CDR3 DNA reads TGTGCCAGCTCACCGGGCAGCCCAGGGACCCAGTACTTC. The chain joins TRBV18 to TRBJ2-5, with unresolved D. V lost 3 bases, J lost 7 bases, and 12 bases lay in between. From germline, CDR1 is KGHSH and CDR2 LQKENI. The CDR3 spans 13 residues.